This T cell receptor beta chain was retrieved from a study of cytomegalovirus exposure and HLA in healthy donors. Study-level results: Later on, an analysis found that several of the most significant clusters appeared to be linked to common viral pathogens, which included parvovirus B19. CMV serostatus was the sole immune exposure information available.

The PCR had 60 Vbeta and 13 Jbeta primers. Profiled with immunoSEQ multiplex PCR; TCRdb holds only in-frame clones, not every one. The data hold 85,000 to 100,000 clones, with more than 60% observed a single time. Trimming shortened V by 2 bases and J by 5 bases, and 8 bases separated the two germline ends. This CDR3 spans 12 amino acids. Germline-derived CDR1 and CDR2 are SGHRS and YFSETQ. To note about this clone: The target antigen is unknown.

The V and J genes are TRBV5-1 and TRBJ2-7; a possible D gene is TRBD1 (5 bases). This TCR was recovered from a man aged 50-59 years in good health and CMV-seropositive. Sample: PBMCs. The CDR3: CASSFGANEQYF. The CDR3 nucleotides read TGCGCCAGCAGCTTTGGGGCAAACGAGCAGTACTTC.